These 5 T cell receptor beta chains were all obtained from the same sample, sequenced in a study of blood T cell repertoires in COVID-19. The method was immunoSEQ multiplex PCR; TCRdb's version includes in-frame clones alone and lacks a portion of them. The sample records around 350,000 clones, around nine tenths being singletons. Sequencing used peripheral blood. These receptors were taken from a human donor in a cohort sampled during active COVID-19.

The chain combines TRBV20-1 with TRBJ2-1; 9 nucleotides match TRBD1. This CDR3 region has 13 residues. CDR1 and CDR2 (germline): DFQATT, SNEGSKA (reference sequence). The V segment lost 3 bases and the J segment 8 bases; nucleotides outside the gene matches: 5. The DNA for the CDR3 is TGCAGTGCTAGTCTGGACAGGGGCCATGAGCAGTTCTTC. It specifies CSASLDRGHEQFF.

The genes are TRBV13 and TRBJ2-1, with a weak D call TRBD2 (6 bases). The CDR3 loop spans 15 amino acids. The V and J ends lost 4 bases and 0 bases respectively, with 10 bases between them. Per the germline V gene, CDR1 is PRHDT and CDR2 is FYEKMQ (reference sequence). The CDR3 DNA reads TGTGCCAGCAGCTCGGCGGGGAGCTCCTACAATGAGCAGTTCTTC. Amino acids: CASSSAGSSYNEQFF. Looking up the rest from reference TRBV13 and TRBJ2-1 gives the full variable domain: AAGVIQSPRHLIKEKRETATLKCYPIPRHDTVYWYQQGPGQDPQFLISFYEKMQSDKGSIPDRFSAQQFSDYHSELNMSSLELGDSALYFCASSSAGSSYNEQFFGPGTRLTVL.

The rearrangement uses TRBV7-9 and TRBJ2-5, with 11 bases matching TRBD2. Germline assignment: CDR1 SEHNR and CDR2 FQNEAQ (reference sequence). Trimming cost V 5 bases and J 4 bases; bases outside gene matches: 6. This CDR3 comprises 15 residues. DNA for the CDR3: TGTGCCAGCAGCAATAGCGGGGGGGCCTTAGAGACCCAGTACTTC. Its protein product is CASSNSGGALETQYF.

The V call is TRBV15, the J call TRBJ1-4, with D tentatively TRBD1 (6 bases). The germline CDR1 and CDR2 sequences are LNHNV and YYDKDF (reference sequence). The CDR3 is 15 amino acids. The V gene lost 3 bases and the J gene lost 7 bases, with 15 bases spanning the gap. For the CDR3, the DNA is TGTGCCACCAGCAGTCAAGGGGGAAAAGGTGAAAAACTGTTTTTT. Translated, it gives CATSSQGGKGEKLFF.

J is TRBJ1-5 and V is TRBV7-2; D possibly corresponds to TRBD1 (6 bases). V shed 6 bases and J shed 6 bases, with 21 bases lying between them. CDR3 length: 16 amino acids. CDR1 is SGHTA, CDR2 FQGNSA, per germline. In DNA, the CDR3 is TGTGCCAGCAGTCCCCTGGGGGCAGGGTGGGGTCAGCCCCAGCATTTT. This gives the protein CASSPLGAGWGQPQHF.